This note documents a single T cell receptor (beta chain) sequence. What it recognizes is unknown. Reverse transcription used roughly 0.45 to 1 ug RNA and random hexamers. The amplification used immunoSEQ multiplex PCR on TCR beta CDR3; it spanned 54 Vbeta and 13 Jbeta. TCRdb independently ran MiXCR on the immunoSEQ multiplex PCR reads; one entry per CDR3 protein. The sample lists about 210,000 distinct CDR3 sequences; roughly 96% were seen once. V gave up 4 bases and J gave up 2 bases; unmatched junction bases: 17. The CDR3 totals 18 residues. Germline V gene sequence: CDR1 DFQATT, CDR2 SNEGSKA (reference sequence). These data come from a study of CD8 T cells in Susac syndrome. The study, taken as a whole, reports: The study recognized that its TCR sequencing and HLA analysis covered a relatively small number of individuals.

Sequencing of TCR beta was undertaken in CD8+ and CD4+ T cells derived from blood. TEMRA cells were FACS-enriched, while CD8+ and CD4+ T cells were negatively isolated. The genes are TRBV20-1 and TRBJ2-3, with 8 bases matching TRBD2. This TCR was recovered from a human donor with multiple sclerosis. The sample consisted of CD4+ T cells from PBMCs. As DNA, the CDR3 is TGCAGTGCTACCCGATGGCGGGAGGCAAGCCACTTCACAGATACGCAGTATTTT. Its protein is CSATRWREASHFTDTQYF.